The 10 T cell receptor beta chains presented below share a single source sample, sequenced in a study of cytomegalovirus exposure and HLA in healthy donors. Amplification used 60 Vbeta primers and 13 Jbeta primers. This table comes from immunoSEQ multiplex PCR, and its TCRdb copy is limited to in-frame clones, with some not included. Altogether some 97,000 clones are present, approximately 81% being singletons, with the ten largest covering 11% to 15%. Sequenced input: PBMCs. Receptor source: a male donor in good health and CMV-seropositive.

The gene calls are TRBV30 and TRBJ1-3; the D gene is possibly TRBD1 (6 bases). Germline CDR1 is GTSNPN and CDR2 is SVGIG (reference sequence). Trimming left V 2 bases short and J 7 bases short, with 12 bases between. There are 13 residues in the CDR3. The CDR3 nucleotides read TGTGCCTGGAGTCCCAGGGGAAGGAACACCATATATTTT. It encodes CAWSPRGRNTIYF.

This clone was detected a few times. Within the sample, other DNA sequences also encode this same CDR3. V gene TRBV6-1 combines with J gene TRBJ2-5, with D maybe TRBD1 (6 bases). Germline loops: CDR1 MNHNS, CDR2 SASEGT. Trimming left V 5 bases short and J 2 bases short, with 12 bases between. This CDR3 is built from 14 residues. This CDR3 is CASSQGQSQETQYF. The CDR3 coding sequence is TGTGCCAGCAGTCAAGGACAGAGTCAAGAGACCCAGTACTTC.

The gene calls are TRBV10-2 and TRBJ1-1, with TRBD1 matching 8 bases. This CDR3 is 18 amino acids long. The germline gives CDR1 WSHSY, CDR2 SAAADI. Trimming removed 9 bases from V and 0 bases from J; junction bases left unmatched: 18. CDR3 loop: CASIRDRPNYRMNTEAFF. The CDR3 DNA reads TGCGCCAGTATACGGGACAGGCCTAACTATAGGATGAACACTGAAGCTTTCTTT.

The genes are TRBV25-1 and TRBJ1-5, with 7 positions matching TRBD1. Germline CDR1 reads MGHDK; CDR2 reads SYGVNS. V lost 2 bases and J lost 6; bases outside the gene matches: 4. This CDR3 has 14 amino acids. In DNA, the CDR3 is TGTGCCAGCAGTGAAGTAGGGGGCGGTCAGCCCCAGCATTTT. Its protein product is CASSEVGGGQPQHF.

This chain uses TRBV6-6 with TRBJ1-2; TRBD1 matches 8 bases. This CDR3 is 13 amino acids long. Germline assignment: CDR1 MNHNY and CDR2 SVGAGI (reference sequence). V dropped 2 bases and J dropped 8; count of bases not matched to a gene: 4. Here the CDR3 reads CASSYQGARGYTF. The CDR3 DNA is TGTGCCAGCAGTTACCAGGGGGCCCGAGGCTACACCTTC.

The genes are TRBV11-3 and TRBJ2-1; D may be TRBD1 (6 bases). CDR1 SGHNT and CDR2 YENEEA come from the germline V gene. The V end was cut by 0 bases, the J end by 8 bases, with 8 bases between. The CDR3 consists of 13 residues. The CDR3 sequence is CASSLEQGYEQFF. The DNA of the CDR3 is TGTGCCAGCAGCTTAGAACAGGGCTATGAGCAGTTCTTC.

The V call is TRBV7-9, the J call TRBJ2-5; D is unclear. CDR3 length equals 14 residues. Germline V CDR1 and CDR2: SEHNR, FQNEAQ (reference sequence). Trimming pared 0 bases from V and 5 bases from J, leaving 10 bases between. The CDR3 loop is CASSLAVGSETQYF. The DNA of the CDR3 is TGTGCCAGCAGCTTAGCGGTGGGCTCCGAGACCCAGTACTTC. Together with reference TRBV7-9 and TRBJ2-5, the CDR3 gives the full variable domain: DTGVSQNPRHKITKRGQNVTFRCDPISEHNRLYWYRQTLGQGPEFLTYFQNEAQLEKSRLLSDRFSAERPKGSFSTLEIQRTEQGDSAMYLCASSLAVGSETQYFGPGTRLLVL.

CDR3 loop: CASRYTGTGELFF. The CDR3 nucleotides read TGTGCCAGCAGATATACAGGCACCGGGGAGCTGTTTTTT. This chain joins TRBV5-4 and TRBJ2-2; D perhaps matches TRBD1 (5 bases). CDR3 size: 13 residues. V lost 5 bases, J lost 4 bases, and 9 bases lay in between. The V gene's germline CDR1 is SGHNT and CDR2 YYREEE (reference sequence). Full variable domain (rest looked up from reference TRBV5-4 and TRBJ2-2): ETGVTQSPTHLIKTRGQQVTLRCSSQSGHNTVSWYQQALGQGPQFIFQYYREEENGRGNFPPRFSGLQFPNYSSELNVNALELDDSALYLCASRYTGTGELFFGEGSRLTVL.

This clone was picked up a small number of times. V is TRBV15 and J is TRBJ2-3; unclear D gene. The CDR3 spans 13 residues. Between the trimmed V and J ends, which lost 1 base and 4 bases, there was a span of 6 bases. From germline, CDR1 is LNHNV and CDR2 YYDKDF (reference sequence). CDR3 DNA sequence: TGTGCCACCAGCAGAGTCTCCGCAGATACGCAGTATTTT. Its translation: CATSRVSADTQYF.

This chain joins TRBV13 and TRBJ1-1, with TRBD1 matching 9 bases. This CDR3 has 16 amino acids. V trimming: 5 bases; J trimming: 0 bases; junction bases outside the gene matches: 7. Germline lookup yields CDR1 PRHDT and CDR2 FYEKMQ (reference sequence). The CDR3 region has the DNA TGTGCCAGCAGCACCCCGGACAGGGGCATGAACACTGAAGCTTTCTTT. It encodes CASSTPDRGMNTEAFF.